The 9 T cell receptor beta chains reported below all come from one sample, sequenced in a study of regulatory T cells in long-lasting Graves disease. Sample time point: persistent/refractory GD, antithyroid drugs over 5 years with positive TRAb. Preparation of the TCR library used RNA extracted from PBMCs. The TCR beta library used iRepertoire HTBI primers with Arm-PCR amplification of CDR3. In TCRdb, the multiplex PCR reads were re-called with MiXCR into one record per CDR3 protein. The data show 400,000 to 450,000 distinct CDR3 sequences, about a quarter seen once. The sequencing used peripheral blood mononuclear cells (PBMCs), collected when the disease was refractory, from a patient treated with antithyroid drugs. All receptors come from a female donor with Graves disease.

The chain carries TRBV4-1 and TRBJ1-1; D is unresolved. V was clipped by 0 bases and J by 2 bases, with 7 bases between them. This CDR3 is 14 amino acids long. In germline, CDR1 is MGHRA, CDR2 YSYEKL. CDR3: CASSQDPINTEAFF. In nucleotides, the CDR3 is TGCGCCAGCAGCCAAGATCCCATTAACACTGAAGCTTTCTTT.

The chain couples TRBV28 to TRBJ2-7; D may be TRBD1 or TRBD2 (5 bases each). V lost 3 bases and J lost 2, with 11 bases in between. The CDR3 runs 14 residues. Germline CDR1 reads MDHEN; CDR2 reads SYDVKM. CDR3 nucleotide sequence: TGTGCCAGCAGTTTTCAGGGAGAGGCCTACGAGCAGTACTTC. Translated: CASSFQGEAYEQYF.

The chain employs TRBV25-1 and TRBJ1-4; 7 bases line up with TRBD1. The CDR3 runs to 16 residues. V lost 1 base, J lost 10 bases, and 12 bases stayed unmatched. Per germline, CDR1 MGHDK and CDR2 SYGVNS. This CDR3 is CASSEWSAGGLGKLFF. Written as DNA, the CDR3 is TGTGCCAGCAGTGAATGGAGCGCAGGGGGTTTGGGAAAACTGTTTTTT. Full variable domain (remainder filled in from reference TRBV25-1 and TRBJ1-4): EADIYQTPRYLVIGTGKKITLECSQTMGHDKMYWYQQDPGMELHLIHYSYGVNSTEKGDLSSESTVSRIRTEHFPLTLESARPSHTSQYLCASSEWSAGGLGKLFFGSGTQLSVL.

V gene TRBV18 combines with J gene TRBJ1-5, with 10 bases identical to TRBD1. The J segment lost 3 bases and the V segment lost 2 bases, leaving 4 bases of the junction unmatched. CDR1 KGHSH and CDR2 LQKENI come from the germline V gene. CDR3 length equals 16 residues. The CDR3 DNA sequence: TGTGCCAGCTCACCAACGGGACAGGGGCTCAATCAGCCCCAGCATTTT. Translation gives CASSPTGQGLNQPQHF.

This clonotype was seen more than once but under ten times. V and J are TRBV28 and TRBJ1-1; D not resolved. This CDR3 is 12 amino acids long. Trimming stripped 6 bases from V and 6 bases from J, with 11 bases between. Germline assignment: CDR1 MDHEN and CDR2 SYDVKM. CDR3 coding DNA: TGTGCCAGCAGGGTAAATGGCGCTGAAGCTTTCTTT. Protein sequence: CASRVNGAEAFF.

The sample holds many counts of this clonotype. An end of the junction differs from the germline gene, which may be a read error. The chain employs TRBV28 and TRBJ2-5; 8 bases match TRBD1. There are 20 residues in the CDR3. Germline-derived CDR1 and CDR2 are MDHEN and SYDVKM. CDR3 protein: CASSSSSSGQARKPQKTQYF. DNA for the CDR3: TGTGCCAGCAGTTCCTCGAGTTCGGGACAGGCACGTAAACCCCAAAAGACCCAGTACTTC.

The V and J genes are TRBV3-1 and TRBJ2-7, with TRBD2 matching 12 bases. Germline V CDR1 and CDR2: LGHDT, YNNKEL (reference sequence). This CDR3 is built from 16 residues. Germline trimming cut 4 bases from V and 8 bases from J; bases unmatched to any gene: 12. CDR3 sequence reads: CASSLRTSGNLLQQYF. The DNA for the CDR3 is TGTGCCAGCAGCCTGCGGACTAGCGGGAACCTTTTGCAGCAGTACTTC.

The CDR3: CASSYSGSSSPMGYTF. Here the CDR3 DNA reads TGTGCCAGCAGTTACTCGGGGTCAAGCAGCCCGATGGGCTACACCTTC. The V gene is TRBV6-2 or TRBV6-3, the J gene TRBJ1-2; the D is unclear. The V end was cut by 0 bases, the J end by 8 bases, with 19 bases between. Germline V lookup: CDR1 MNHEY, CDR2 SVGEGT. The CDR3 is 16 amino acids.

This clonotype was counted ten times or more. The chain employs TRBV7-2 and TRBJ1-5; D is unclear. This CDR3 is built from 14 residues. V lost 5 bases and J lost 5, with 13 bases in between. CDR1 is SGHTA, CDR2 FQGNSA, per germline. CDR3 nucleotide sequence: TGTGCCAGCAGCATACGAAACGGAGATCAGCCCCAGCATTTT. Its translation: CASSIRNGDQPQHF.